This TCR beta chain was sequenced during a study of beta chain features in type 1 diabetes. What was sequenced were expressed TCRB transcripts, since all of the isolated RNA had been reverse transcribed. Here immunoSEQ multiplex PCR was the method, and the copy in TCRdb shows in-frame clones only, minus some. The table shows 200,000 to 250,000 clones, with 25% to 30% occurring only once. Sequencing was performed on central memory CD4+ T cells from blood. The receptor's source is a man under 40 in good health.

The CDR3 DNA sequence: TGTGCCAGCAGCCTAAACTCGGGGGGCGCAGATACGCAGTATTTT. Translated: CASSLNSGGADTQYF. The chain links TRBV6-5 to TRBJ2-3; D possibly corresponds to TRBD2 (7 bases). This CDR3 contains 15 residues. Trimming shortened V by 6 bases and J by 4 bases, and 17 bases separated the two germline ends. Germline-derived CDR1 and CDR2 are MNHEY and SVGAGI.